This TCR beta chain is from a study of OX40 agonist ivuxolimab in advanced cancers. Study findings and constraints: The mean number of expanded clones was higher in CD8+ T cells than in CD4+.

For this clone: What it binds is not known.

Using immunoSEQ multiplex PCR, the repertoire was profiled, and TCRdb retains in-frame clones only, with some absent. The sample shows more than 70,000 clones, approximately 84% of them seen only once. The material sequenced was CD4+ or CD8+ T cells sorted from blood, taken in a trial of the OX40 agonist ivuxolimab. This clonotype was sampled from an adult with an advanced solid tumor such as melanoma, head and neck, liver or kidney cancer.

The CDR3, as DNA: TGTGCCAGCAGTCGGGGGCGCGGAGCTTTCTTT. This translates into CASSRGRGAFF. The V call is TRBV7-9, the J call TRBJ1-1; tentatively, D is TRBD1 (6 bases). Germline assignment: CDR1 SEHNR and CDR2 FQNEAQ (reference sequence). The CDR3 runs 11 residues. V was pared by 6 bases and J by 10 bases, with 12 bases between.